A single sample gave rise to the 7 T cell receptor beta chains below, sequenced in a study of T cells in Graves' hyperthyroidism and ophthalmopathy. The investigators amplified TCR beta CDR3 regions from RNA transcripts. First-round RT-PCR targeting the TCR CDR3 was performed with the HTBI primer set. TCRdb independently ran MiXCR on the multiplex PCR reads; one entry per CDR3 protein. The top ten clones hold roughly 8.2% of a sample with hundreds of thousands of distinct CDR3 sequences, about half of them seen once. Sample: peripheral blood or thyroid tissue (not recorded which). The receptors originated from a woman aged 18-29 years with Graves' hyperthyroidism.

This clonotype was recorded only once. This sequence joins TRBV29-1 and TRBJ2-2, with 7 bases matching TRBD1. This CDR3 has 15 residues. Germline V gene sequence: CDR1 SQVTM, CDR2 ANQGSEA. V shed 6 bases and J 0 bases; nucleotides not matched to a gene: 7. CDR3 in amino acids: CSVGAGGTNTGELFF. CDR3 DNA: TGCAGCGTGGGGGCAGGGGGTACGAACACCGGGGAGCTGTTTTTT.

The J gene is TRBJ1-1, the V gene TRBV9; TRBD1 matches 11 bases. The J segment lost 7 bases and the V segment lost 5 bases, leaving 7 bases of the junction unmatched. The CDR3 is 14 residues long. Germline V gene sequence: CDR1 SGDLS, CDR2 YYNGEE. The CDR3 is CASRKDRGQFEAFF. The CDR3 DNA follows: TGTGCCAGCAGAAAGGACAGGGGGCAGTTTGAAGCTTTCTTT.

This chain links TRBV11-2 with TRBJ1-3; D remains unclear. The CDR3 covers 15 residues. CDR1 and CDR2 (germline): SGHAT, FQNNGV. The ends were cut back, 7 bases at V and 0 bases at J, with 13 bases in the middle. CDR3 amino acids: CASTNGLASGNTIYF. The CDR3 DNA follows: TGTGCCAGCACTAATGGACTCGCCTCTGGAAACACCATATATTTT.

The J gene is TRBJ1-2, the V gene TRBV24-1; 8 bases fit TRBD1. The CDR3 is made up of 13 amino acids. CDR1 KGHDR and CDR2 SFDVKD come from the germline V gene. J was trimmed by 2 bases and V by 10 bases; bases with no gene match: 5. The CDR3 DNA reads as TGTGCCACGCAAGCAGGGGGCAACTATGGCTACACCTTC. The encoded protein is CATQAGGNYGYTF.

Points on this clonotype: At one end the junction does not follow the germline gene, possibly because of a read error. The V and J genes are TRBV2 and TRBJ2-2, with TRBD1 matching 9 bases. This CDR3 region has 14 residues. Germline V lookup: CDR1 SNHLY, CDR2 FYNNEI. CDR3 sequence (DNA): TGTGCCAGCAGGGGGACAGGGAACACCGGGGAGCTGCTTTTT. It is translated as CASRGTGNTGELLF.

As for this clonotype: A much larger clone differs from this one at a single base, so this may be a read error. The chain carries TRBV7-3 and TRBJ2-7, with a tentative D call TRBD1 (5 bases). CDR3 length equals 14 residues. Germline V lookup: CDR1 SGHTA, CDR2 FQGTGA. The CDR3: CASNRATGPYGQYF. CDR3 DNA sequence: TGTGCCAGCAATAGAGCAACAGGACCCTACGGGCAGTACTTC.

CDR3 residues: CASSLRTGTEQYF. The CDR3 DNA is TGTGCCAGCAGCTTAAGGACAGGGACCGAGCAGTACTTC. The chain employs TRBV7-9 and TRBJ2-7; 8 positions match TRBD1. This CDR3 region has 13 residues. CDR1 SEHNR and CDR2 FQNEAQ come from the germline V gene (reference sequence). Losses at the gene ends were 2 bases for V and 6 bases for J; bases not matched to a gene: 3. Complete variable domain (other parts from reference TRBV7-9 and TRBJ2-7): DTGVSQNPRHKITKRGQNVTFRCDPISEHNRLYWYRQTLGQGPEFLTYFQNEAQLEKSRLLSDRFSAERPKGSFSTLEIQRTEQGDSAMYLCASSLRTGTEQYFGPGTRLTVT.